The 15 T cell receptor beta chains listed next were all sequenced from one sample in a study of graft-versus-host responses after intestinal transplantation. The repertoire was sequenced with immunoSEQ multiplex PCR; TCRdb's copy has only in-frame clones and lacks some. The table has 75,000 to 90,000 clones, about 88% seen once; the top ten hold roughly 0.37%. Antigen specificity for these receptors is unknown. Here the sequenced sample was unstimulated CD4+ T cells sorted from spleen or lymph node cells, taken before intestinal transplant. The receptors shown here come from a human donor who received an intestinal transplant.

The V gene is TRBV6-1, the J gene TRBJ2-1, with 11 bases that match TRBD1. V lost 1 base and J lost 0; bases outside the gene matches: 11. CDR1 is MNHNS and CDR2 is SASEGT in the germline V gene. This CDR3 spans 20 amino acids. The CDR3 is CASSEGWGTGGLSSYNEQFF. Here the CDR3 DNA reads TGTGCCAGCAGTGAAGGTTGGGGGACAGGGGGGTTGAGCTCCTACAATGAGCAGTTCTTC.

This rearrangement joins TRBV4-2 to TRBJ2-1, with D possibly matching TRBD2 (5 bases). CDR1 is LGHNA and CDR2 is YNFKEQ in the germline V gene. CDR3 size: 16 residues. Trimming shortened V by 0 bases and J by 0 bases, and 9 bases separated the two germline ends. The CDR3 DNA is TGTGCCAGCAGCCAAGAATTGGCGGGCTCCTACAATGAGCAGTTCTTC. It translates to CASSQELAGSYNEQFF.

The chain employs TRBV6-5 and TRBJ1-5, with TRBD1 matching 9 bases. With 4 bases clipped from V and 4 bases from J, the junction kept 8 bases outside the gene matches. The CDR3 extends over 16 amino acids. Germline assignment: CDR1 MNHEY and CDR2 SVGAGI. CDR3 sequence: CASSSSTGTGNQPQHF. Written as DNA, the CDR3 is TGTGCCAGCAGTTCATCCACCGGGACAGGGAATCAGCCCCAGCATTTT.

The CDR3 DNA is TGTGCCAGCAGTTACGGGAGCGGGAGCACAGATACGCAGTATTTT. Encoded protein: CASSYGSGSTDTQYF. The chain uses TRBV6-5 and TRBJ2-3, with a tentative D call TRBD2 (6 bases). The CDR3 covers 15 residues. Germline V gene data show CDR1 as MNHEY and CDR2 as SVGAGI. Trimming removed 2 bases from V and 0 bases from J, with 9 bases in between.

This sequence joins TRBV7-2 and TRBJ2-5; the match to TRBD1 covers 10 bases. CDR3 length: 16 residues. The germline V gene encodes CDR1 SGHTA and CDR2 FQGNSA. The J segment lost 7 bases and the V segment lost 1 base, leaving 9 bases of the junction unmatched. In DNA form, the CDR3 reads TGTGCCAGCAGCTTAGGAGGGACAGGGGATCCCGGGACCCAGTACTTC. Translating gives CASSLGGTGDPGTQYF.

The chain has TRBV5-1 and TRBJ1-4; 7 nucleotides agree with TRBD1. This CDR3 contains 13 residues. J lost 4 bases, V lost 6 bases, and 3 bases had no gene match. Germline CDR1 and CDR2: SGHRS and YFSETQ. CDR3 amino acids: CASMGQFNEKLFF. The DNA of the CDR3 is TGCGCCAGCATGGGACAGTTTAATGAAAAACTGTTTTTT.

The chain links TRBV28 to TRBJ2-3; D is possibly TRBD1 (6 bases). Germline V gene sequence: CDR1 MDHEN, CDR2 SYDVKM. The CDR3 spans 17 residues. V dropped 3 bases and J dropped 3 bases, with 19 bases sitting between them. CDR3 bases: TGTGCCAGCAGTTTGTTCACGGTAGCAGGGGCGACAGATACGCAGTATTTT. This sequence encodes CASSLFTVAGATDTQYF.

A word on this clone: In the same sample, other DNA sequences code for this CDR3. This chain connects TRBV5-1 to TRBJ2-6, with no clear D. CDR1 SGHRS and CDR2 YFSETQ come from the germline V gene. V was cut by 0 bases and J by 0 bases, with 4 bases left in between. This CDR3 is 15 amino acids long. The chain's CDR3 is CASSLAVSGANVLTF. The CDR3 DNA reads TGCGCCAGCAGCTTGGCCGTCTCTGGGGCCAACGTCCTGACTTTC.

The chain carries TRBV27 and TRBJ1-4; tentative D call: TRBD1 (5 bases). There are 14 residues in the CDR3. Trimming left V 5 bases short and J 2 bases short, with 9 bases between. CDR1 and CDR2 (germline): MNHEY, SMNVEV (reference sequence). DNA of the CDR3: TGTGCCAGCAGTAAAGGGGCCACTAATGAAAAACTGTTTTTT. Its translation: CASSKGATNEKLFF.

The chain combines TRBV5-4 with TRBJ2-1; D call uncertain. This CDR3 spans 14 amino acids. Germline CDR1 reads SGHNT; CDR2 reads YYREEE (reference sequence). Trimming removed 0 bases at V and 1 base at J, with 5 bases between. The chain's CDR3 is CASSLEYSYNEQFF. In DNA form, the CDR3 reads TGTGCCAGCAGCTTGGAATATTCCTACAATGAGCAGTTCTTC.

The genes are TRBV7-6 and TRBJ2-5, with 11 bases lining up with TRBD2. V shed 1 base, J shed 1 base, and the junction held 2 bases outside the gene matches. The germline gives CDR1 SGHVS, CDR2 FNYEAQ. The CDR3 totals 16 residues. DNA for the CDR3: TGTGCCAGCAGCTTAGGACTAGCGGGGACCCAAGAGACCCAGTACTTC. This gives the protein CASSLGLAGTQETQYF. The variable domain in full, with the rest retrieved from reference TRBV7-6 and TRBJ2-5, is GAGVSQSPRYKVTKRGQDVALRCDPISGHVSLYWYRQALGQGPEFLTYFNYEAQQDKSGLPNDRFSAERPEGSISTLTIQRTEQRDSAMYRCASSLGLAGTQETQYFGPGTRLLVL.

The chain couples TRBV4-1 to TRBJ1-6; TRBD1 agrees at 12 bases. The germline V gene encodes CDR1 MGHRA and CDR2 YSYEKL. The V gene end was trimmed by 0 bases and the J gene end by 4 bases; junction bases not matched to a gene: 13. The CDR3 runs to 21 residues. The CDR3: CASSQDATGQGAWGYNSPLHF. The CDR3 DNA reads TGCGCCAGCAGCCAAGACGCCACGGGACAGGGGGCCTGGGGGTATAATTCACCCCTCCACTTT.

This clone appeared once. This sequence joins TRBV5-4 and TRBJ2-1; 7 bases fit TRBD2. V lost 0 bases and J lost 6; bases outside the gene matches: 6. The length of the CDR3 is 15 residues. Germline V gives CDR1 SGHNT, CDR2 YYREEE (reference sequence). CDR3 loop: CASSLGSGHLNEQFF. The CDR3 region has the DNA TGTGCCAGCAGCTTGGGTAGCGGGCACCTCAATGAGCAGTTCTTC. Using reference TRBV5-4 and TRBJ2-1 for the parts outside the CDR3, the full variable domain is ETGVTQSPTHLIKTRGQQVTLRCSSQSGHNTVSWYQQALGQGPQFIFQYYREEENGRGNFPPRFSGLQFPNYSSELNVNALELDDSALYLCASSLGSGHLNEQFFGPGTRLTVL.

This chain uses TRBV15 with TRBJ2-3; D is possibly TRBD2 (5 bases). In germline, CDR1 is LNHNV, CDR2 YYDKDF (reference sequence). The CDR3 totals 15 residues. Trimming left V 1 base short and J 5 bases short, with 13 bases between. CDR3 coding DNA: TGTGCCACCAGCAGAGGTGAGCGGTCCGGAGATACGCAGTATTTT. It yields the protein CATSRGERSGDTQYF. Full variable domain (remainder filled in from reference TRBV15 and TRBJ2-3): DAMVIQNPRYQVTQFGKPVTLSCSQTLNHNVMYWYQQKSSQAPKLLFHYYDKDFNNEADTPDNFQSRRPNTSFCFLDIRSPGLGDTAMYLCATSRGERSGDTQYFGPGTRLTVL.

The CDR3: CASSEGYTF. CDR3 coding DNA: TGTGCCAGCAGCGAGGGCTACACCTTC. The V gene is TRBV2, the J gene TRBJ1-2; D gene ambiguous. Germline CDR1 SNHLY, CDR2 FYNNEI. The CDR3 has 9 residues. Deletions cut 6 bases from V and 8 bases from J, with 4 bases between.